Below, 26 T cell receptor beta chains from the same sample are listed, as sequenced in a study of cytomegalovirus exposure and HLA in healthy donors. PCR primers comprised 60 Vbeta and 13 Jbeta primers. Produced via immunoSEQ multiplex PCR; TCRdb's table is partial and in-frame only. This sample's clone table lists roughly 80,000 clones. Sequencing was done on a sample of PBMCs. These receptors all come from a girl aged 5-17 years in good health and CMV-seropositive.

Concerning this clone: The same CDR3 arises from other DNA sequences in this sample as well. V is TRBV29-1 and J is TRBJ2-5; D may be TRBD2 (5 bases). The CDR3 is 16 amino acids. V lost 2 bases, J lost 2 bases, and 18 bases lay in between. The germline gives CDR1 SQVTM, CDR2 ANQGSEA. CDR3 residues: CSVEFPAGLEQETQYF. The CDR3 nucleotides are TGCAGCGTTGAATTCCCTGCAGGACTTGAACAAGAGACCCAGTACTTC.

Turning to this clone: Germline and junction disagree at one end, which may indicate a read error. The chain has TRBV7-9 and TRBJ2-7, with D unclear. CDR3 length: 13 amino acids. Germline V lookup: CDR1 SEHNR, CDR2 FQNEAQ (reference sequence). The CDR3 is CRKVDGCGYEQYF. The CDR3 DNA reads as TGCCGGAAGGTCGACGGATGCGGCTACGAGCAGTACTTC.

The chain employs TRBV2 and TRBJ1-1; D is possibly TRBD1 (6 bases). This CDR3 has 13 amino acids. Trimming shortened V by 10 bases and J by 2 bases, and 14 bases separated the two germline ends. Germline lookup yields CDR1 SNHLY and CDR2 FYNNEI. In DNA form, the CDR3 reads TGTGCCACCCGTGGACAGTTTAACACTGAAGCTTTCTTT. It is translated as CATRGQFNTEAFF.

V usage is TRBV4-1 and J usage is TRBJ2-7; perhaps TRBD1 as D (6 bases). The CDR3 spans 15 residues. Germline CDR1 reads MGHRA; CDR2 reads YSYEKL. V dropped 2 bases and J dropped 6 bases, with 17 bases sitting between them. CDR3 in amino acids: CASSQPTNRASEQYF. The CDR3 DNA reads TGCGCCAGCAGCCAACCAACAAACAGGGCTTCCGAGCAGTACTTC.

The gene calls are TRBV10-3 and TRBJ2-5; D unresolved. V lost 2 bases, J lost 5 bases, and 3 bases lay in between. Germline lookup yields CDR1 ENHRY and CDR2 SYGVKD. The CDR3 length is 11 residues. Written as DNA, the CDR3 is TGTGCCATCAGTGAGGCGGAGACCCAGTACTTC. This gives the protein CAISEAETQYF.

The chain employs TRBV19 and TRBJ2-3; no firm D call. The CDR3 is 13 amino acids. Germline V CDR1 and CDR2: LNHDA, SQIVND (reference sequence). Trimming removed 3 bases at V and 5 bases at J, with 9 bases between. CDR3 sequence: CASSIAGLDTQYF. CDR3 sequence (DNA): TGTGCCAGTAGTATCGCAGGTTTAGATACGCAGTATTTT. Full variable domain (rest looked up from reference TRBV19 and TRBJ2-3): DGGITQSPKYLFRKEGQNVTLSCEQNLNHDAMYWYRQDPGQGLRLIYYSQIVNDFQKGDIAEGYSVSREKKESFPLTVTSAQKNPTAFYLCASSIAGLDTQYFGPGTRLTVL.

This rearrangement joins TRBV7-2 to TRBJ2-5; TRBD2 might be the D (7 bases). Germline V CDR1 and CDR2: SGHTA, FQGNSA. The CDR3 contains 14 residues. Trimming pared 4 bases from V and 2 bases from J, leaving 11 bases between. The CDR3 protein is CASSWGGEQETQYF. DNA of the CDR3: TGTGCCAGCAGCTGGGGGGGCGAGCAAGAGACCCAGTACTTC.

V is TRBV7-9 and J is TRBJ1-1; D might be TRBD1 (6 bases). V lost 6 bases and J 0 bases, leaving 11 bases between the germline ends. Germline CDR1 and CDR2: SEHNR and FQNEAQ (reference sequence). CDR3 length: 14 residues. CDR3 loop: CASRPGQLNTEAFF. CDR3 in DNA: TGTGCCAGCAGACCCGGACAGCTGAACACTGAAGCTTTCTTT. Full variable domain (rest looked up from reference TRBV7-9 and TRBJ1-1): DTGVSQNPRHKITKRGQNVTFRCDPISEHNRLYWYRQTLGQGPEFLTYFQNEAQLEKSRLLSDRFSAERPKGSFSTLEIQRTEQGDSAMYLCASRPGQLNTEAFFGQGTRLTVV.

The chain is built from TRBV5-5 and TRBJ2-7; 9 bases map to TRBD1. The CDR3 has 16 amino acids. Germline values: CDR1 SGHKS, CDR2 YYEKEE (reference sequence). J was trimmed by 2 bases and V by 0 bases; bases with no gene match: 6. CDR3 loop: CASSLDTDRGAYEQYF. The DNA for the CDR3 is TGTGCCAGCAGCTTGGACACGGACAGGGGAGCCTACGAGCAGTACTTC.

The CDR3 region has the DNA TGTGCCAGCAGAACTGAGTACAATGAGCAGTTCTTC. As protein: CASRTEYNEQFF. V and J are TRBV6-5 and TRBJ2-1, with D unclear. V was shortened by 6 bases and J by 4 bases, with 7 bases between the two germline ends. Germline loops: CDR1 MNHEY, CDR2 SVGAGI. CDR3 size: 12 residues.

The chain is built from TRBV5-1 and TRBJ2-1, with D perhaps TRBD1 (6 bases). Germline loops: CDR1 SGHRS, CDR2 YFSETQ. Trimming took 2 bases from V and 0 from J, leaving 9 bases between them. The CDR3 has 15 amino acids. The CDR3 loop is CASSFGQTSYNEQFF. The CDR3 region has the DNA TGCGCCAGCAGCTTTGGACAGACCTCCTACAATGAGCAGTTCTTC.

The V and J genes are TRBV27 and TRBJ1-1; D is unclear. This CDR3 is 13 amino acids long. Germline V lookup: CDR1 MNHEY, CDR2 SMNVEV (reference sequence). V gave up 2 bases and J gave up 1 base, with 5 bases separating them. In nucleotides, the CDR3 is TGTGCCAGCAGTTTAACCGGGAACACTGAAGCTTTCTTT. It yields the protein CASSLTGNTEAFF.

The chain couples TRBV7-9 to TRBJ1-1; 8 bases agree with TRBD1. The CDR3 has 15 residues. Germline trimming cut 2 bases from V and 3 bases from J; bases unmatched to any gene: 5. Germline V CDR1 and CDR2: SEHNR, FQNEAQ (reference sequence). DNA for the CDR3: TGTGCCAGCAGCTTACGGACAGGGAAGGACACTGAAGCTTTCTTT. Protein: CASSLRTGKDTEAFF. Combining the CDR3 with reference TRBV7-9 and TRBJ1-1 gives the whole variable domain DTGVSQNPRHKITKRGQNVTFRCDPISEHNRLYWYRQTLGQGPEFLTYFQNEAQLEKSRLLSDRFSAERPKGSFSTLEIQRTEQGDSAMYLCASSLRTGKDTEAFFGQGTRLTVV.

The chain employs TRBV7-3 and TRBJ2-3; D remains ambiguous. Germline V gene lookup returns CDR1 SGHTA and CDR2 FQGTGA. The CDR3 totals 16 residues. With 1 base removed from V and 2 bases from J, the gap between germline ends came to 13 bases. This chain's CDR3 is CASSLRVSRHTDTQYF. DNA for the CDR3: TGTGCCAGCAGCTTAAGAGTATCCAGGCACACAGATACGCAGTATTTT.

In DNA form, the CDR3 reads TGTGCCAGCAGGCGAAACACGCGAGGTACTGAAGCTTTCTTT. Translating gives CASRRNTRGTEAFF. The V and J genes are TRBV6-5 and TRBJ1-1; the D is unclear. The V and J ends lost 6 bases and 5 bases respectively, with 16 bases between them. Germline-derived CDR1 and CDR2 are MNHEY and SVGAGI. The CDR3 has 14 residues.

The chain combines TRBV6-6 with TRBJ2-1; tentatively, D is TRBD1 (6 bases). The V end was cut by 4 bases, the J end by 8 bases, with 18 bases between. This CDR3 comprises 15 residues. Per the germline V gene, CDR1 is MNHNY and CDR2 is SVGAGI (reference sequence). CDR3 loop: CASSSPPGAGHEQFF. The CDR3 nucleotides are TGTGCCAGCAGTTCCCCCCCAGGGGCCGGGCATGAGCAGTTCTTC.

For this clone: Sequence at one end of the junction differs from germline and may be a read error. The chain joins TRBV18 to TRBJ1-6; no definite D call. Per the germline V gene, CDR1 is KGHSH and CDR2 is LQKENI. The CDR3 spans 17 residues. CDR3 loop: CASSPPPGQSFNSPLHF. In DNA, the CDR3 is TGTGCCAGCTCACCCCCTCCTGGGCAGTCCTTTAATTCACCCCTCCACTTT.

V and J are TRBV10-1 and TRBJ2-7, with a possible D match to TRBD2 (5 bases). In germline, CDR1 is WNHNN, CDR2 SYGVQD (reference sequence). V was shortened by 9 bases and J by 0 bases, with 27 bases between the two germline ends. The CDR3 loop spans 18 amino acids. CDR3 DNA: TGCGCCAGAAGACCAGGAGGAGCTCCTGGTTGGAGCTCCTACGAGCAGTACGTC. Translating gives CARRPGGAPGWSSYEQYV.

V usage is TRBV7-2 and J usage is TRBJ1-2, with D possibly TRBD1 on 6 matching bases. CDR3 length: 15 amino acids. Germline V gene sequence: CDR1 SGHTA, CDR2 FQGNSA. V was cut by 0 bases and J by 2 bases, with 10 bases left in between. CDR3 sequence (DNA): TGTGCCAGCAGCTTAGCCGGGGACACGAACTATGGCTACACCTTC. It is translated as CASSLAGDTNYGYTF.

The chain employs TRBV15 and TRBJ2-1; 10 positions agree with TRBD2. The CDR3 contains 14 residues. Germline V gene lookup returns CDR1 LNHNV and CDR2 YYDKDF (reference sequence). V gave up 7 bases and J gave up 5 bases; unmatched junction bases: 5. This CDR3 reads CATTLAGHDNEQFF. The CDR3 nucleotides read TGTGCCACCACACTAGCGGGGCACGACAATGAGCAGTTCTTC. Using reference TRBV15 and TRBJ2-1 for the parts outside the CDR3, the full variable domain is DAMVIQNPRYQVTQFGKPVTLSCSQTLNHNVMYWYQQKSSQAPKLLFHYYDKDFNNEADTPDNFQSRRPNTSFCFLDIRSPGLGDTAMYLCATTLAGHDNEQFFGPGTRLTVL.

This chain uses TRBV5-6 with TRBJ2-5, with 8 bases lining up with TRBD1. CDR3 size: 15 residues. V lost 0 bases to trimming and J lost 5 bases; unmatched junction nucleotides: 6. The V gene's germline CDR1 is SGHDT and CDR2 YYEEEE. CDR3 loop: CASSLVRTGSETQYF. The CDR3 DNA follows: TGTGCCAGCAGCTTGGTTCGGACAGGGAGTGAGACCCAGTACTTC.

The chain is built from TRBV4-1 and TRBJ2-7, with D maybe TRBD1 (6 bases). Germline values: CDR1 MGHRA, CDR2 YSYEKL. Trimming shortened V by 4 bases and J by 0 bases, and 19 bases separated the two germline ends. This CDR3 region has 17 residues. CDR3 protein: CASSRGGVGSSSYEQYF. CDR3 DNA sequence: TGCGCCAGCAGCCGAGGGGGAGTGGGTTCGAGCTCCTACGAGCAGTACTTC.

This chain uses TRBV6-6 with TRBJ2-1; TRBD1 might be the D (5 bases). The V end was cut by 1 base, the J end by 7 bases, with 14 bases between. Germline V gene lookup returns CDR1 MNHNY and CDR2 SVGAGI (reference sequence). This CDR3 contains 15 residues. The CDR3: CASSYLGEYGNEQFF. CDR3 nucleotide sequence: TGTGCCAGCAGTTACTTAGGGGAATACGGGAATGAGCAGTTCTTC.

The chain has TRBV11-2 and TRBJ1-1, with D possibly matching TRBD1 (5 bases). Germline-derived CDR1 and CDR2 are SGHAT and FQNNGV. Trimming removed 1 base from V and 5 bases from J, with 8 bases in between. This CDR3 is built from 13 residues. DNA for the CDR3: TGTGCCAGCAGCTTAGGGGCAGGGACTGAAGCTTTCTTT. Its translation is CASSLGAGTEAFF.

This sequence joins TRBV4-3 and TRBJ1-5, with D maybe TRBD1 (5 bases). Trimming removed 6 bases at V and 5 bases at J, with 23 bases between. Looked up from germline, CDR1 is LGHNA and CDR2 is YSLEER. This CDR3 is 17 amino acids long. The CDR3 DNA sequence: TGCGCCAGCAGACACGCCAAGTATGCAGGGCAGGATCAGCCCCAGCATTTT. Protein: CASRHAKYAGQDQPQHF.

The chain links TRBV6-1 to TRBJ1-4, with D possibly TRBD1 on 5 matching bases. The ends were cut back, 3 bases at V and 8 bases at J, with 16 bases in the middle. Looked up from germline, CDR1 is MNHNS and CDR2 is SASEGT. This CDR3 is built from 15 residues. The CDR3: CASSEGPGRREKLFF. In DNA form, the CDR3 reads TGTGCCAGCAGTGAGGGGCCAGGGCGGCGAGAAAAACTGTTTTTT.